A selection of T cell receptor beta chains follows, all from one sample in a study of Ad26.COV2.S vaccination and SARS-CoV-2 variants. Repertoires were generated with immunoSEQ multiplex PCR, while TCRdb's copy carries only in-frame clones and drops some. The sample records more than 300,000 clones, over 80% being singletons. Sequencing used peripheral blood, obtained in a trial of Ad26.COV2.S vaccine versus placebo. The receptor source for this set is a person between 18 and 60 years old who received the Ad26.COV2.S COVID-19 vaccine or a placebo. CDR3s include the opening cysteine and the closing phenylalanine or tryptophan. Each record gives: V gene, clone size, D gene, J gene, CDR3 protein, CDR3 DNA. D genes are given only for firm matches. Where a row states a size, it is once, few, many or the class of an expanded clone; other rows omit it.

TRBV9,.,TRBD1,TRBJ1-2,CASSVSTGPYGYTF,TGTGCCAGCAGCGTGTCGACAGGGCCCTATGGCTACACCTTC
TRBV21-1,.,.,TRBJ2-1,CASSKALFRAEGNEQFF,TGTGCCAGCAGCAAAGCGCTTTTCCGGGCGGAGGGCAATGAGCAGTTCTTC
TRBV2,.,.,TRBJ2-7,CASSEQSYEQYF,TGTGCCAGCAGTGAACAGTCCTACGAGCAGTACTTC
TRBV9,.,.,TRBJ1-1,CASSVYLENTEAFF,TGTGCCAGCAGCGTATATCTAGAGAACACTGAAGCTTTCTTT
TRBV5-4,once,TRBD1,TRBJ2-3,CASNLPQGRPTSTDTQYF,TGTGCCAGCAACCTACCACAGGGGCGACCTACTAGCACAGATACGCAGTATTTT
TRBV3-1/TRBV3-2,once,TRBD1,TRBJ2-7,CASSSSGTVSVEQYF,TGTGCCAGCAGCTCCTCCGGGACAGTCTCTGTCGAGCAGTACTTC
TRBV6-5,.,.,TRBJ2-2,CASRRQSNTGELFF,TGTGCCAGCAGGCGGCAGTCGAACACCGGGGAGCTGTTTTTT
TRBV3-1/TRBV3-2,.,.,TRBJ1-1,CASSQDRPTVNTEAFF,TGTGCCAGCAGCCAAGATAGACCGACCGTGAACACTGAAGCTTTCTTT
TRBV24-1,.,.,TRBJ2-7,CATSDGIEQYF,TGTGCCACCAGTGACGGGATCGAGCAGTACTTC
TRBV5-1,once,.,TRBJ2-3,CASSTDWTTSDTQYF,TGCGCCAGCAGCACGGACTGGACAACTTCAGATACGCAGTATTTT
TRBV28,.,.,TRBJ1-6,CASSLTVNNSPLHF,TGTGCCAGCAGTCTAACAGTCAATAATTCACCCCTCCACTTT
TRBV6-5,.,.,TRBJ2-1,CASSPDRSYNEQFF,TGTGCCAGCAGTCCCGACAGGAGCTACAATGAGCAGTTCTTC
TRBV6-5,.,TRBD1,TRBJ2-7,CASSLQGENYEQYF,TGTGCCAGCAGCCTACAGGGGGAAAATTACGAGCAGTACTTC
TRBV6-6,.,.,TRBJ1-1,CASTLDSGTEAFF,TGTGCCAGCACCCTGGACAGTGGCACTGAAGCTTTCTTT
TRBV28,.,.,TRBJ2-2,CATNQGSRPGELFF,TGTGCCACCAACCAGGGTTCTAGGCCCGGGGAGCTGTTTTTT
TRBV7-9,.,TRBD1,TRBJ1-2,CAIQFITGEYGYTF,TGTGCCATCCAGTTTATAACAGGGGAATATGGCTACACCTTC
TRBV7-9,once,.,TRBJ2-6,CASSFRGAGANVLTF,TGTGCCAGCAGCTTCAGGGGCGCTGGGGCCAACGTCCTGACTTTC
TRBV7-3,.,TRBD1,TRBJ1-2,CASSSGQGYGYTF,TGTGCCAGCAGCTCAGGACAGGGCTATGGCTACACCTTC
TRBV30,.,TRBD1,TRBJ1-4,CAWSVRTGEEKLFF,TGTGCCTGGAGTGTACGAACAGGGGAGGAAAAACTGTTTTTT
TRBV12-3/TRBV12-4,.,TRBD1,TRBJ2-7,CASSLHRGEQYF,TGTGCCAGCAGTTTACACAGGGGCGAGCAGTACTTC
TRBV4-1,.,TRBD1,TRBJ2-3,CASSQDQTDRERDTQYF,TGCGCCAGCAGCCAAGATCAAACGGACAGGGAGAGGGATACGCAGTATTTT
TRBV6-5,.,.,TRBJ1-4,CASTGANEKLFF,TGTGCCAGCACCGGCGCTAATGAAAAACTGTTTTTT
TRBV18,.,.,TRBJ2-2,CASSPLTAPANTGELFF,TGTGCCAGCTCACCTTTGACGGCGCCGGCGAACACCGGGGAGCTGTTTTTT
TRBV30,.,.,TRBJ1-1,CAWSPRPGTEAFF,TGTGCCTGGAGCCCAAGGCCCGGAACCGAAGCTTTCTTT
TRBV6-5,.,TRBD2,TRBJ2-3,CAGPGLRAIAQYF,TGTGCCGGACCGGGACTACGAGCTATTGCGCAGTATTTT
TRBV2,.,TRBD1,TRBJ2-7,CASKLDGTDFYEQYF,TGTGCCAGCAAACTCGACGGGACAGACTTCTACGAGCAGTACTTC